The clone carrying this T cell receptor beta chain has a handful of counts. This record comes from a study of blood T cell repertoires in COVID-19. This CDR3 contains 14 residues. Unmatched junction bases numbered 5, after V lost 6 bases and J lost 7 bases. Germline CDR1 reads SGHAT; CDR2 reads FQNNGV. Per the study methods: Researchers report that nucleated cell counts were estimated from reference gene primer amplification. Assay: immunoSEQ multiplex PCR; the TCRdb copy retains only in-frame clones and omits some. D and trimming come from the DNA, and the V and J calls and clone size come from that table. The data contain 150,000 to 200,000 clones, more than 70% of them seen just once; the ten biggest clones take up approximately 6%.

The sequencing sample was made of PBMCs or T cells enriched from blood (not recorded which). The TCR sequence derives from a man in his forties who had recovered from COVID-19. The chain has TRBV11-2 and TRBJ1-4, with 10 nucleotides matching TRBD1. The CDR3 sequence: CASRKTGGVEKLFF. Here the CDR3 DNA reads TGTGCCAGCAGGAAGACAGGGGGCGTTGAAAAACTGTTTTTT.